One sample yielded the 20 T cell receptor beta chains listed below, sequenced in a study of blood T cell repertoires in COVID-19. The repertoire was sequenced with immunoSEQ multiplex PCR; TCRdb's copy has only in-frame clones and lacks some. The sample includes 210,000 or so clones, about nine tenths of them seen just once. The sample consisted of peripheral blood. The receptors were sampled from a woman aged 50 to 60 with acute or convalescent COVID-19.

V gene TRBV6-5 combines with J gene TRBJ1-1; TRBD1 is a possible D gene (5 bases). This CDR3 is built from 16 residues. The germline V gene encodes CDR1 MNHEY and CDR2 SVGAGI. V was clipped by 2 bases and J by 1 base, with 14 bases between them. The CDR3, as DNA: TGTGCCAGCAGTTACGGAACCGGGACTAAGAACACTGAAGCTTTCTTT. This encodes CASSYGTGTKNTEAFF.

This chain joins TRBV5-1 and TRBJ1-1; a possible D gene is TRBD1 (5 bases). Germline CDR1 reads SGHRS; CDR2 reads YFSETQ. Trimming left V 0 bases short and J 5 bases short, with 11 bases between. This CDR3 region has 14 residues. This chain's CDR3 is CASSLEAGWTEAFF. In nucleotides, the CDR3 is TGCGCCAGCAGCTTGGAGGCAGGGTGGACTGAAGCTTTCTTT.

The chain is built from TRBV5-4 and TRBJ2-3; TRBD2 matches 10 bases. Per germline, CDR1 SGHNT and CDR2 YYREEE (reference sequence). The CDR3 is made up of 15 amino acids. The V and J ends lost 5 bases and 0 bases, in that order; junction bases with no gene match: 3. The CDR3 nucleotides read TGTGCCAGCAGGGCAGCGGGGGGGAGCACAGATACGCAGTATTTT. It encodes CASRAAGGSTDTQYF.

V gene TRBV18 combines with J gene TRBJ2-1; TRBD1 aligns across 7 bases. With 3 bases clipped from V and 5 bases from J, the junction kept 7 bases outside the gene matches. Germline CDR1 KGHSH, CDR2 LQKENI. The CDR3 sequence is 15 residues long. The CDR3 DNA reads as TGTGCCAGCTCACCCTGGGACAGCTTCAACAATGAGCAGTTCTTC. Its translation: CASSPWDSFNNEQFF.

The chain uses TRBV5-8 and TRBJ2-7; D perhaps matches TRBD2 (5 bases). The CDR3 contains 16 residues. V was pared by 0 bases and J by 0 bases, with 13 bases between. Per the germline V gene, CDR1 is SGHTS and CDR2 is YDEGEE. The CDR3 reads CASSLGGGRASYEQYF. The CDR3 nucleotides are TGTGCCAGCAGCTTGGGCGGAGGTCGGGCCTCCTACGAGCAGTACTTC.

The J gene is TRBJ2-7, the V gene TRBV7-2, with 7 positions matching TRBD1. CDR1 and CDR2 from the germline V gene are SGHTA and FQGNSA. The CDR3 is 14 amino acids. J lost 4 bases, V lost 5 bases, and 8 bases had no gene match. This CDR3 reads CASSNRDRIYEQYF. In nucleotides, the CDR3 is TGTGCCAGCAGCAACCGGGACAGAATTTACGAGCAGTACTTC.

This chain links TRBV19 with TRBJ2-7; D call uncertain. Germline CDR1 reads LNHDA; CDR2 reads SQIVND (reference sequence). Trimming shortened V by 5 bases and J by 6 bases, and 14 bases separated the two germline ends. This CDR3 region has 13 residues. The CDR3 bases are TGTGCCAGTAGTGGTGTCTCGATCGGCGAGCAGTACTTC. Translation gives CASSGVSIGEQYF.

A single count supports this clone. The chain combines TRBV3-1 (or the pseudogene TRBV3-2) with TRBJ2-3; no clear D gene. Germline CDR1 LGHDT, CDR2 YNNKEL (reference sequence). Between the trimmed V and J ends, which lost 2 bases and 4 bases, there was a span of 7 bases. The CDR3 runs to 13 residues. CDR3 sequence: CASSQSRADTQYF. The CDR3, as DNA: TGTGCCAGCAGCCAAAGCCGGGCAGATACGCAGTATTTT.

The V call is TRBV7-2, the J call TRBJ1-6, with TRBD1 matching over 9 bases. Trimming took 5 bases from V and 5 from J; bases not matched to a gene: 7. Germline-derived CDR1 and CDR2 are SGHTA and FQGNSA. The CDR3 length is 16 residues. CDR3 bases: TGTGCCAGCAGCGCAAGGGACAGGGCTAATAATTCACCCCTCCACTTT. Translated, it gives CASSARDRANNSPLHF.

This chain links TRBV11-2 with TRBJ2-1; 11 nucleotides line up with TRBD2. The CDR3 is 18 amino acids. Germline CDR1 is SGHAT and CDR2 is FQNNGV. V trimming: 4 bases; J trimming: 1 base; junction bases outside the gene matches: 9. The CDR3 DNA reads TGTGCCAGCAGCTCACTCACTAGCGGGAGAGGGTCCTACAATGAGCAGTTCTTC. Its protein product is CASSSLTSGRGSYNEQFF.

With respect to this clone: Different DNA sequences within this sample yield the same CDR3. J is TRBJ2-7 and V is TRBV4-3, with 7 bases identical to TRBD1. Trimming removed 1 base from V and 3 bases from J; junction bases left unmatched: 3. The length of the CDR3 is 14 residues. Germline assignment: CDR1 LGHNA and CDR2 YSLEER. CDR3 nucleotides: TGCGCCAGCAGCCAAGGGACAGGCGTCTACGAGCAGTACTTC. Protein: CASSQGTGVYEQYF.

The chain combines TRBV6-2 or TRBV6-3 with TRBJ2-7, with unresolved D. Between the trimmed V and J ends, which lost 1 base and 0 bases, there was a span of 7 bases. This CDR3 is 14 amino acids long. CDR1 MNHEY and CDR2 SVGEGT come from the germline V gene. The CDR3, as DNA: TGTGCCAGCAGTTACTGGGCAGACTCCTACGAGCAGTACTTC. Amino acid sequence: CASSYWADSYEQYF.

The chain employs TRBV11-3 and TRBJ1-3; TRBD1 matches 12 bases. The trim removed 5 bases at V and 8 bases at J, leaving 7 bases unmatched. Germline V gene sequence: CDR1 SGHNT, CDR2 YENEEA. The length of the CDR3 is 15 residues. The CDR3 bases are TGTGCCAGCAGCCGACCGGGACAGGGGGCTCACACCATATATTTT. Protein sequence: CASSRPGQGAHTIYF.

This CDR3 reads CASSRPNGGPQDEQYF. The CDR3 coding sequence is TGTGCCAGCAGTCGACCTAACGGGGGGCCACAAGACGAGCAGTACTTC. The rearrangement joins TRBV6-2 or TRBV6-3 to TRBJ2-7; D might be TRBD2 (7 bases). Germline assignment: CDR1 MNHEY and CDR2 SVGEGT. This CDR3 comprises 16 residues. Trimming stripped 5 bases from V and 5 bases from J, with 22 bases between.

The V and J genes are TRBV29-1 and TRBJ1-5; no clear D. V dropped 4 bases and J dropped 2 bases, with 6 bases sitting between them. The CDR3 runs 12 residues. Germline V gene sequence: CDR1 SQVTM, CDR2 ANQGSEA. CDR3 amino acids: CSVAEGNQPQHF. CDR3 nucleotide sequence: TGCAGCGTTGCTGAGGGCAATCAGCCCCAGCATTTT.

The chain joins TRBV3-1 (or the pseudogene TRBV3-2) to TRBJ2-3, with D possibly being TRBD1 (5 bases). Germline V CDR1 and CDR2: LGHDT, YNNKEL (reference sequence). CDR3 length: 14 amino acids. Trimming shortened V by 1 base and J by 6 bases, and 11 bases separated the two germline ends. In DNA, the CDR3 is TGTGCCAGCAGCCAAGCTCTGGACATCGATACGCAGTATTTT. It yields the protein CASSQALDIDTQYF.

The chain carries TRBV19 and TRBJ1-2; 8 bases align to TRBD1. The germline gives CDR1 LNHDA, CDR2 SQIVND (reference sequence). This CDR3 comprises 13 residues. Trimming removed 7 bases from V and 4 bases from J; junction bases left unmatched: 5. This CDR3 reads CASIKTGAYGYTF. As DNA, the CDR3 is TGTGCCAGTATCAAGACAGGGGCCTATGGCTACACCTTC.

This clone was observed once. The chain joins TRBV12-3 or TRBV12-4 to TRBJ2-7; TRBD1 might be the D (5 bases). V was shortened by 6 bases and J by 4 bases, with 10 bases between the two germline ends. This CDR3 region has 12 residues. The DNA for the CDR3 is TGTGCCAGCAGGGGGCGCGGTTACGAGCAGTACTTC. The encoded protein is CASRGRGYEQYF.

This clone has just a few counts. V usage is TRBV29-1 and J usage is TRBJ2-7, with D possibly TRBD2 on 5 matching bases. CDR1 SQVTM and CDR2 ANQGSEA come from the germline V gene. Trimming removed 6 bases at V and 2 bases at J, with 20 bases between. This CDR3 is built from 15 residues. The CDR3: CSVKNSFRGAYEQYF. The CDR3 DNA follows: TGCAGCGTCAAAAACTCCTTTCGGGGTGCCTACGAGCAGTACTTC.

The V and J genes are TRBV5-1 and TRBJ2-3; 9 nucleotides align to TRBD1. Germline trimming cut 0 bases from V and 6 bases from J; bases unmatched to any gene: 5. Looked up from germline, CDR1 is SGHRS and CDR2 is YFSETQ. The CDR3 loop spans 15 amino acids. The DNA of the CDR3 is TGCGCCAGCAGCTTGGTCACAGGGGGCGTGGATACGCAGTATTTT. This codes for CASSLVTGGVDTQYF.